Presented here are 18 T cell receptor beta chains from one specimen sequenced in a study of T cells in Graves' hyperthyroidism and ophthalmopathy. Amplified TCR beta CDR3 regions came from RNA transcripts. The HTBI primer set was used in a first-round RT-PCR of the TCR CDR3. From the multiplex PCR reads, TCRdb called clonotypes with MiXCR, one entry per CDR3 protein. Seen here are hundreds of thousands of distinct CDR3 sequences, just under 20% observed once, and the top ten hold roughly 50%. Sequences were obtained from blood. These receptors came from a man aged 35 to 55 with Graves' ophthalmopathy.

This clonotype was detected only a few times. The rearrangement links TRBV18 to TRBJ2-2; 9 nucleotides agree with TRBD1. The CDR3 is 17 amino acids. The junction had 7 bases not matched to a gene; V was cut back by 3 bases and J by 2 bases. Looked up from germline, CDR1 is KGHSH and CDR2 is LQKENI. CDR3 sequence reads: CASSPKGQGPNTGELFF. Written as DNA, the CDR3 is TGTGCCAGCTCACCGAAAGGACAGGGGCCAAACACCGGGGAGCTGTTTTTT.

The rearrangement uses TRBV11-2 and TRBJ2-7, with a tentative D call TRBD2 (5 bases). Trimming took 5 bases from V and 2 from J, leaving 13 bases between them. The CDR3 loop spans 14 amino acids. The germline gives CDR1 SGHAT, CDR2 FQNNGV. The CDR3 sequence is CASSPPAGAYEQYF. CDR3 in DNA: TGTGCCAGCAGCCCACCGGCCGGGGCCTACGAGCAGTACTTC.

This clonotype was found once. This may arise from a read error, as a much more abundant clone is one base away. The V call is TRBV7-2, the J call TRBJ2-1, with 10 nucleotides matching TRBD2. CDR1 is SGHTA, CDR2 FQGNSA, per germline. The CDR3 length is 14 residues. CDR3: CVSSQPGLANEQFF. In DNA form, the CDR3 reads TGTGTCAGCAGCCAACCGGGACTAGCGAATGAGCAGTTCTTC. The whole variable domain, filled in from reference TRBV7-2 and TRBJ2-1, reads GAGVSQSPSNKVTEKGKDVELRCDPISGHTALYWYRQSLGQGLEFLIYFQGNSAPDKSGLPSDRFSAERTGGSVSTLTIQRTQQEDSAVYLCVSSQPGLANEQFFGPGTRLTVL.

The chain links TRBV27 to TRBJ2-2, with 11 bases that match TRBD1. The CDR3 totals 15 residues. The V gene's germline CDR1 is MNHEY and CDR2 SMNVEV (reference sequence). After removal of 6 bases from V and 4 bases from J, the junction contained 4 bases not matched to a gene. The CDR3 here is CASRRGQGATGELFF. CDR3 DNA sequence: TGTGCCAGCAGACGTGGACAGGGGGCCACCGGGGAGCTGTTTTTT.

This clonotype showed up just a few times. The chain combines TRBV29-1 with TRBJ2-1; D is unclear. The ends were cut back, 5 bases at V and 2 bases at J, with 10 bases in the middle. This CDR3 comprises 13 residues. Germline-derived CDR1 and CDR2 are SQVTM and ANQGSEA. CDR3 sequence reads: CSVLRLTYNEQFF. CDR3 coding DNA: TGCAGCGTTCTGCGCCTCACCTACAATGAGCAGTTCTTC.

This chain joins TRBV20-1 and TRBJ2-1, with a weak D call TRBD1 (5 bases). Trimming took off 3 bases at V and 2 bases at J, with 17 bases between the two ends. This CDR3 has 16 amino acids. Germline V gives CDR1 DFQATT, CDR2 SNEGSKA (reference sequence). For the CDR3, the DNA is TGCAGTGCTAGTTCTATGGGGCAGGGCCCCTACAATGAGCAGTTCTTC. This codes for CSASSMGQGPYNEQFF.

The gene calls are TRBV2 and TRBJ2-2; D call uncertain. The V end was cut by 2 bases, the J end by 1 base, with 17 bases between. The CDR3 extends over 18 amino acids. Germline assignment: CDR1 SNHLY and CDR2 FYNNEI. DNA of the CDR3: TGTGCCAGCAGTGAATTAATGGGTCTCTTGGGGAACACCGGGGAGCTGTTTTTT. It specifies CASSELMGLLGNTGELFF. Full variable domain (outside the CDR3, taken from reference TRBV2 and TRBJ2-2): EPEVTQTPSHQVTQMGQEVILRCVPISNHLYFYWYRQILGQKVEFLVSFYNNEISEKSEIFDDQFSVERPDGSNFTLKIRSTKLEDSAMYFCASSELMGLLGNTGELFFGEGSRLTVL.

The rearrangement uses TRBV6-6 and TRBJ2-7, with D unresolved. The CDR3 contains 15 residues. Trimming stripped 0 bases from V and 3 bases from J, with 12 bases between. Germline assignment: CDR1 MNHNY and CDR2 SVGAGI (reference sequence). CDR3 sequence (DNA): TGTGCCAGCAGTTACTCGTGGGGTGGGGACTACGAGCAGTACTTC. This sequence encodes CASSYSWGGDYEQYF.

This clonotype has at least ten counts. This chain joins TRBV2 and TRBJ2-1, with D unclear. The CDR3 sequence is 13 residues long. CDR1 is SNHLY and CDR2 is FYNNEI in the germline V gene. The V end was cut by 3 bases, the J end by 9 bases, with 12 bases between. As DNA, the CDR3 is TGTGCCAGCAGTGACGATGGGCAGACTGAGCAGTTCTTC. This codes for CASSDDGQTEQFF.

The genes are TRBV29-1 and TRBJ2-3; D possibly corresponds to TRBD2 (5 bases). CDR1 and CDR2 (germline): SQVTM, ANQGSEA. The germline V and J ends were trimmed by 0 bases and 7 bases, with 11 bases remaining between them. This CDR3 has 13 residues. CDR3 DNA: TGCAGCGTTGAAGATCGGGGTGTATATACGCAGTATTTT. Translated, it gives CSVEDRGVYTQYF.

Only a few counts were recorded for this clonotype. V and J are TRBV15 and TRBJ2-7; tentative D call: TRBD2 (6 bases). The CDR3 has 14 residues. Trimming removed 8 bases at V and 3 bases at J, with 17 bases between. Germline-derived CDR1 and CDR2 are LNHNV and YYDKDF (reference sequence). The CDR3 is CATQQGLENYEQYF. DNA of the CDR3: TGTGCCACCCAGCAGGGACTGGAAAACTACGAGCAGTACTTC.

The chain has TRBV11-2 and TRBJ2-1, with 16 bases fitting TRBD2. This CDR3 is 20 amino acids long. The germline gives CDR1 SGHAT, CDR2 FQNNGV. V was pared by 8 bases and J by 3 bases, with 16 bases of the junction left unmatched. CDR3 in amino acids: CASGYPPTGTSGGVYNEQFF. The CDR3 nucleotides read TGTGCCAGCGGATACCCCCCTACCGGGACTAGCGGGGGGGTCTACAATGAGCAGTTCTTC.

The chain couples TRBV2 to TRBJ1-6; the D gene is possibly TRBD1 (6 bases). CDR1 SNHLY and CDR2 FYNNEI come from the germline V gene. There are 16 residues in the CDR3. Trimming cost V 6 bases and J 7 bases, with 19 bases left between them. CDR3 coding DNA: TGTGCCAGCAGGGCTCTAGCGGGGGCGCGAAATTCACCCCTCCACTTT. This sequence encodes CASRALAGARNSPLHF.

The chain employs TRBV29-1 and TRBJ2-2; TRBD1 matches at 7 bases. V was clipped by 3 bases and J by 4 bases; unmatched bases: 5. In germline, CDR1 is SQVTM, CDR2 ANQGSEA. The CDR3 has 14 residues. DNA of the CDR3: TGCAGCGTTGACGCGGCAGGGGGCACCGGGGAGCTGTTTTTT. This encodes CSVDAAGGTGELFF.

This clonotype has a count of ten or more. CDR3 in DNA: TGCAGTGCTAGCCCGGCGGGACAGCGCACAGATACGCAGTATTTT. This translates into CSASPAGQRTDTQYF. The rearrangement links TRBV20-1 to TRBJ2-3; possible D gene TRBD1, 7 bases. The CDR3 has 15 residues. Trimming shortened V by 3 bases and J by 1 base, and 14 bases separated the two germline ends. Germline loops: CDR1 DFQATT, CDR2 SNEGSKA (reference sequence).

The V and J genes are TRBV2 and TRBJ2-1, with TRBD2 identical over 14 bases. This CDR3 has 15 residues. The germline V gene has CDR1 SNHLY and CDR2 FYNNEI. With V trimmed by 7 bases and J by 8 bases, 7 bases remained unmatched. Here the CDR3 reads CASMPGLAGVDEQFF. CDR3 in DNA: TGTGCCAGCATGCCGGGACTAGCGGGAGTGGATGAGCAGTTCTTC.

This sequence joins TRBV7-2 and TRBJ2-1; 9 bases match TRBD2. The trim removed 5 bases at V and 7 bases at J, leaving 12 bases unmatched. Germline assignment: CDR1 SGHTA and CDR2 FQGNSA. The CDR3 contains 16 residues. For the CDR3, the DNA is TGTGCCAGCAGCACCTGGGGGCGGGGGGGCAGGAATGAGCAGTTCTTC. Protein product: CASSTWGRGGRNEQFF.

Only a few counts were recorded for this clonotype. The chain has TRBV6-1 and TRBJ1-2; D might be TRBD1 (5 bases). Trimming removed 6 bases from V and 5 bases from J, with 16 bases in between. CDR1 and CDR2 from the germline V gene are MNHNS and SASEGT. The CDR3 loop spans 14 amino acids. The CDR3 spells CASRGGNRRYGYTF. CDR3 DNA: TGTGCCAGCAGAGGTGGGAACAGGAGATATGGCTACACCTTC.